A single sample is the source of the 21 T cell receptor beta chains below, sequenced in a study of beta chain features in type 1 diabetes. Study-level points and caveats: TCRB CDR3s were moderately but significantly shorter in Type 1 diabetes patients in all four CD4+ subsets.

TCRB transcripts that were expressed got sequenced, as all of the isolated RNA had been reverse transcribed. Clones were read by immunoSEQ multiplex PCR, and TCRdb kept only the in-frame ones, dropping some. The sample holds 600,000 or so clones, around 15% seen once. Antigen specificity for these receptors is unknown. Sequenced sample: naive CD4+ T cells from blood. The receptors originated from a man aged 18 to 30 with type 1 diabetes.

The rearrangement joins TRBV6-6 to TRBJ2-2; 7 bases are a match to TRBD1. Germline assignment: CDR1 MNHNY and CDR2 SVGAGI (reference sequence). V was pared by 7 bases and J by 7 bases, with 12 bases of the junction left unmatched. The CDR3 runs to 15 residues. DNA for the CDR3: TGTGCCAGCACCAAAGTTTCACAGGGGTACGGGGAGCTGTTTTTT. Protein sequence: CASTKVSQGYGELFF.

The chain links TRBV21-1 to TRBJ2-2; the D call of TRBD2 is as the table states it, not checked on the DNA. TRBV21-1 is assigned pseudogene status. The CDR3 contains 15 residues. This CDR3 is CASSKGRGDTGELFF. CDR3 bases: TGTGCCAGCAGCAAAGGCCGGGGAGACACCGGGGAGCTGTTTTTT.

The CDR3 reads CASSQGGYGYTF. The CDR3 DNA is TGTGCCAGCAGTCAGGGAGGTTACGGCTACACCTTC. The rearrangement joins TRBV2 to TRBJ1-2; possible D gene TRBD1, 5 bases. The CDR3 contains 12 residues. Germline CDR1 reads SNHLY; CDR2 reads FYNNEI. The ends were cut back, 5 bases at V and 8 bases at J, with 12 bases in the middle.

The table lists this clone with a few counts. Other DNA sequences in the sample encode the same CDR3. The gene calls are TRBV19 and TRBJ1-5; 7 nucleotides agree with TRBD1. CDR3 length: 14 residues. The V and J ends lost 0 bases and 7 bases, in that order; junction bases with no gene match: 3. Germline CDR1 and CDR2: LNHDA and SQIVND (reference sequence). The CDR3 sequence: CASSIDRGQQPQHF. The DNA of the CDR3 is TGTGCCAGTAGTATAGATCGGGGACAGCAGCCCCAGCATTTT. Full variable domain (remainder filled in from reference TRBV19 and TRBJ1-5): DGGITQSPKYLFRKEGQNVTLSCEQNLNHDAMYWYRQDPGQGLRLIYYSQIVNDFQKGDIAEGYSVSREKKESFPLTVTSAQKNPTAFYLCASSIDRGQQPQHFGDGTRLSIL.

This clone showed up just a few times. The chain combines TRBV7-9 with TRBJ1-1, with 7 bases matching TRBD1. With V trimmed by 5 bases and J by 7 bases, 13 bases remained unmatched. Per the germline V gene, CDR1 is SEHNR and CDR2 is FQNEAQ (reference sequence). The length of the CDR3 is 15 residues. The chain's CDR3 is CASSRNPGQPYEAFF. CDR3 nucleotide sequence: TGTGCCAGCAGCAGAAATCCGGGACAGCCCTATGAAGCTTTCTTT.

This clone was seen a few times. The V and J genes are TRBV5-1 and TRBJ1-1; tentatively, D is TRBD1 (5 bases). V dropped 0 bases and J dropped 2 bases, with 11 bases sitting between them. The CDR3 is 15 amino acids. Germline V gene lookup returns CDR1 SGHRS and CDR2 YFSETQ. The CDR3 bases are TGCGCCAGCAGCTTGGTTCCAGGGAGTAACACTGAAGCTTTCTTT. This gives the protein CASSLVPGSNTEAFF.

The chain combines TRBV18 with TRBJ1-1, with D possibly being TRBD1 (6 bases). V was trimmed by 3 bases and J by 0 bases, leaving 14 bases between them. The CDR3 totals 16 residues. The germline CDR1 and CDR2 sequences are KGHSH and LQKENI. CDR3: CASSPPTGTLNTEAFF. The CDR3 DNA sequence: TGTGCCAGCTCACCCCCAACAGGGACCCTGAACACTGAAGCTTTCTTT.

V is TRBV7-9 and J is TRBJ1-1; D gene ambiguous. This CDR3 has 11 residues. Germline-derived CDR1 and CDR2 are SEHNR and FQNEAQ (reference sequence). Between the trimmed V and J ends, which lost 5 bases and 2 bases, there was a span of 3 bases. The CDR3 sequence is CASSENTEAFF. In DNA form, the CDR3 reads TGTGCCAGCAGCGAAAACACTGAAGCTTTCTTT. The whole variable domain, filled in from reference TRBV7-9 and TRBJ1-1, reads DTGVSQNPRHKITKRGQNVTFRCDPISEHNRLYWYRQTLGQGPEFLTYFQNEAQLEKSRLLSDRFSAERPKGSFSTLEIQRTEQGDSAMYLCASSENTEAFFGQGTRLTVV.

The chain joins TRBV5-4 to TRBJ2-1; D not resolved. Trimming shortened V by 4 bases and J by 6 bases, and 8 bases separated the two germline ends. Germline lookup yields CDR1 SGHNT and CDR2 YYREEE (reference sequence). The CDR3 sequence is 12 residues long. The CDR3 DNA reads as TGTGCCAGCAGCCGAGACATCAATGAGCAGTTCTTC. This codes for CASSRDINEQFF.

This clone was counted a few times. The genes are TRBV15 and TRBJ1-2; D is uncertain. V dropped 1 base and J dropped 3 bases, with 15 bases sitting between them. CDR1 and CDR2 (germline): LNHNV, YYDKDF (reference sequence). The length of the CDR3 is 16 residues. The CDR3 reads CATSRGQALWDYGYTF. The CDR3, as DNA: TGTGCCACCAGCAGAGGTCAGGCCCTTTGGGACTATGGCTACACCTTC.

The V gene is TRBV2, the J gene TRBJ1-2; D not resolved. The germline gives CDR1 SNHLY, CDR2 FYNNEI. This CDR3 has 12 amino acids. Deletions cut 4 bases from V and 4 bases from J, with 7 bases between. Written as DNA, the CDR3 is TGTGCCAGCAGTGTTTCGGCCTATGGCTACACCTTC. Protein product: CASSVSAYGYTF.

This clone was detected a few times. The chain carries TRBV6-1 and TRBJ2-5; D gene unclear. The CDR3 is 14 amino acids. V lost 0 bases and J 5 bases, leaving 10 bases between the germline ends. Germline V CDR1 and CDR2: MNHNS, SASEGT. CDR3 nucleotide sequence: TGTGCCAGCAGTGAAGCGCCCAGGACGGAGACCCAGTACTTC. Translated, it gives CASSEAPRTETQYF.

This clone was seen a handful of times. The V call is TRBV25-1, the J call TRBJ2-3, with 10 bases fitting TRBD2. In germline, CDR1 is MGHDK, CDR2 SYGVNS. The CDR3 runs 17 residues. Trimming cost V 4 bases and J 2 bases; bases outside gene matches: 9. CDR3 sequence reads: CASSVLTSGAFTDTQYF. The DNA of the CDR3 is TGTGCCAGCAGTGTCCTTACTAGCGGGGCTTTCACAGATACGCAGTATTTT.

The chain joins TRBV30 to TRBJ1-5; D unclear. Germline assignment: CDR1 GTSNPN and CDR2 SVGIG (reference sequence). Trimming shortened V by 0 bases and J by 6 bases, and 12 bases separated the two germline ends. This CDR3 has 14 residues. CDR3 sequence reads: CAWSVSGLFQPQHF. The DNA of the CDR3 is TGTGCCTGGAGTGTCTCCGGGTTGTTTCAGCCCCAGCATTTT.

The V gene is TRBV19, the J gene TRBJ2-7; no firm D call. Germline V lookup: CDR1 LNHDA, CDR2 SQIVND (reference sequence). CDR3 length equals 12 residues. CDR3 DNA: TGTGTCCCGGTGGGGTCGTCCTACGAGCAGTACTTC. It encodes CVPVGSSYEQYF.

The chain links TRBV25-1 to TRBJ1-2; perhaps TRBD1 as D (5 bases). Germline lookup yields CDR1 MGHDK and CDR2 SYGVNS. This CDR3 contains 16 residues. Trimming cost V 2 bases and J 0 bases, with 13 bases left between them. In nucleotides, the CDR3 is TGTGCCAGCAGTGAAGGCGATGGGGGTTCTAACTATGGCTACACCTTC. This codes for CASSEGDGGSNYGYTF.

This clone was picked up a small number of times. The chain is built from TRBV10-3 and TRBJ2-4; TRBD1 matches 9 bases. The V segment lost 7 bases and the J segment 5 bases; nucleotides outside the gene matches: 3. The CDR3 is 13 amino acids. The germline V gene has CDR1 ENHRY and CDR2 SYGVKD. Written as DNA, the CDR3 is TGTGCCATCAAGGGACAGGGAGAAAACATTCAGTACTTC. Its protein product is CAIKGQGENIQYF.

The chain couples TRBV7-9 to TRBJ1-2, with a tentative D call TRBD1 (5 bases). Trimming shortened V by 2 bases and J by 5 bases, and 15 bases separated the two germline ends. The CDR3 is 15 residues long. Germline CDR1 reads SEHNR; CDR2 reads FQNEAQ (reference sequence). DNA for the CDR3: TGTGCCAGCAGCTTACAGGGCTCGGCAGCGTATGGCTACACCTTC. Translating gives CASSLQGSAAYGYTF.

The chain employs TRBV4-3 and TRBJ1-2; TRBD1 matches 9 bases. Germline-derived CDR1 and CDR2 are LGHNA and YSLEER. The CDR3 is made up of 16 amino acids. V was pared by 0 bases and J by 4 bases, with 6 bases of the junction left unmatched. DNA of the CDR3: TGCGCCAGCAGCCAAGAAGGGGGACAGGGACGCTATGGCTACACCTTC. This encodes CASSQEGGQGRYGYTF.

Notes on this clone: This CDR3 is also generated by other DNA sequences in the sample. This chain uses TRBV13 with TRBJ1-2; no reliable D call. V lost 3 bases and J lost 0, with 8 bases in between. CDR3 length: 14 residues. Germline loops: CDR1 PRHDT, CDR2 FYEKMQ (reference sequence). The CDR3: CASSLGGANYGYTF. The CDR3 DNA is TGTGCCAGCAGCTTGGGCGGAGCTAACTATGGCTACACCTTC.

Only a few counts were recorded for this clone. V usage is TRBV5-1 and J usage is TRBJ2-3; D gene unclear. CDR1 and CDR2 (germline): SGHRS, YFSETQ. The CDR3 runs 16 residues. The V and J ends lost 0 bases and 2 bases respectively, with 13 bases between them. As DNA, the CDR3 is TGCGCCAGCAGCTTGGGTTCGTCGGCCTACACAGATACGCAGTATTTT. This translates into CASSLGSSAYTDTQYF.